This TCR beta chain was observed in a study of cytomegalovirus exposure and HLA in healthy donors (dated by TCRdb to 2016 to 2017). For the wider study: According to an earlier analysis of several hundred of the donors, 150 million to 200 million T cells yielded 95 million to 140 million unique TCR beta sequences and approximately 300 Gb of sequence data. An early release that covered 500 to 800 HLA-typed donors contained 250 to 350 gigabases of sequencing data and around 85 million unique TCR sequences. Roughly 5 DR-DQ haplotypes were handled as single units for association and clustering, since linkage in the cohort was strong. An earlier analysis of approximately 580 of the donors used high-throughput TCR beta sequencing to judge whether each TCR beta V gene segment behaved as functional or pseudogenic. The later analysis used no new phenotypic data to find candidate immune exposures, relying instead on TCR beta sequences and their occurrence across donors. All discovery cohort repertoires had been generated using a single sequencing platform. On average, around 240,000 unique TCR beta nucleotide sequences were sequenced per donor among 398 genotyped donors of the cohort, with about 19% of those sequences being non-productive. The study aimed to test whether cataloging public T cell receptors could reveal signatures of past pathogen exposure. To study patterns of TCR occurrence, a later analysis re-analyzed previously published TCR beta repertoires from 600 to 750 donors and added high-resolution HLA genotyping. Typing coverage differed by locus: A, B, C, DRB1 and DQB1 were typed in about 629-640 donors, DQA1 in about 550, DPA1 in 600 to 610, and DPB1 in around 440. In addition to the first cohort of 666 subjects, a separate validation cohort of 120 different subjects was used. In a later genetic analysis, genome-wide SNP genotypes for about three fifths of the roughly 670 donors were used, and that subset was treated as a discovery cohort. The study combined high-throughput TCR immunosequencing, statistical association of individual TCRs with disease status, and machine learning to predict cytomegalovirus infection status. Donor age, sex, ethnicity and CMV serostatus were compiled together with the repertoire data. The study used immunosequencing to profile the T cell repertoires of under 700 subjects and linked those repertoires to cytomegalovirus serostatus. Class I and class II HLA loci were covered by the typing at four-digit resolution. Of the approximately 400 genotyped donors, 65% to 90% were placed in the genetic ancestry cluster associated with self-reported Caucasian donors.

What the authors observed across the whole study: In an earlier analysis of roughly 560 of the donors, most TCR beta V segments were observed in productive rearrangements about 87% or about 30% of the time, broadly matching IMGT annotations. Compared with equally common non-associated chains, HLA-associated TCR beta chains in a later analysis were more clonally expanded and had lower generation probabilities. Roughly uniform sequencing depth across donors was assumed in presence/absence analyses, although this assumption may not hold. In a later analysis, the rate of TCR association differed among HLA loci, with DRB1 alleles having the most associated TCRs and HLA-C alleles having the fewest. Linkage disequilibrium might explain the correlated functional status among segregating V segments, but an unknown experimental factor could not be excluded. A later analysis found that most CMV-associated TCR beta chains appeared HLA-restricted, with HLA associations seemingly driven largely by CMV exposure. According to a later genetic analysis, donors in an Asian-associated ancestry cluster had fewer N-insertions in productive TCRs than the approximately 690-donor mean. An association between a missense DCLRE1C variant and V-gene and J-gene trimming of TCR beta chains was found in a later genetic analysis and replicated in an independent cohort. When HLA alleles, especially DR and DQ, strongly co-occurred, attributing TCR associations to individual alleles was difficult. The authors suggested that the approach could potentially be generalized to other disease states and immunological phenotypes. The cohort was sequenced for TCR beta chains only, and without alpha or paired-chain data the features that could be detected were limited. In a later analysis, several top co-occurrence clusters were reported to appear linked to parvovirus B19, influenza, CMV and Epstein-Barr virus. While some public TCRs were present in many individuals, most TCR sequences turned up only very rarely across donors. About 17 rarely observed V segments, including chromosome 9 orphons, were excluded from the earlier analysis of a few hundred of the donors because counts were too low. In vitro tests confirmed that a few of the cytomegalovirus-associated TCR beta chains recognize cytomegalovirus antigens. The study listed 164 TCR beta chains as associated with cytomegalovirus. In both the original and validation cohorts, the classifier was reported to diagnose cytomegalovirus status with high specificity and sensitivity. A cluster of highly shared sequence variants was judged likely to be a technical artifact of the sequencing pipeline. Because HLA typing was missing for some donors at each locus, association tests included only the typed subset. For the cohort, immune exposure information was limited to CMV serostatus. A further reported finding was that TCR beta sequences accurately predicted the HLA-A and HLA-B alleles for most subjects in the first cohort. A later analysis associated approximately 17,000 TCR beta sequences with specific HLA alleles at a false discovery rate of 0.05.

In total, roughly 710 healthy bone marrow donors made up the cohort. Cohort members were all nominally healthy when sampled, although unrecorded immune exposures were likely present. The donor tested CMV seropositive, placing the donor among the approximately 290 seropositive members of the cohort. A peripheral blood sample was provided by each donor, and peripheral blood mononuclear cells were used for TCR beta sequencing. Genomic DNA extraction from the blood cell samples was performed with the Qiagen DNeasy Blood Extraction Kit. The library was built by means of the immunoSEQ multiplex PCR assay. For the multiplex PCR, a mixture combining 60 forward primers for TCR Vbeta segments and 13 reverse primers for TCR Jbeta segments was used. A multiplex PCR assay on genomic DNA amplified the CDR3 region of rearranged TCR beta genes. On the Illumina HiSeq System, the amplified TCR beta libraries were sequenced as 87-base-pair reads. In the original analysis: A later analysis counted tens of millions of unique TCR beta chains across the 666 repertoires, and around 9.9 million of these chains were shared by at least two donors. Raw reads were error-corrected and collapsed into unique sequences by a nearest-neighbor algorithm in which closely related sequences were merged to remove PCR and sequencing errors. To assign V, D and J gene segments, CDR3 sequences were aligned to IMGT reference sequences. For a sequence to be retained, a match of at least six nucleotides was required to both a V gene segment and a J gene segment. A rearrangement counted as productive if the CDR3 had no stop codons and remained in frame with V and J, and every other rearrangement counted as non-productive. CDR3 was defined by IMGT convention, running from the second conserved V-encoded cysteine to the conserved J-encoded phenylalanine. The earlier analysis of more than 450 of the donors excluded sequences that lacked an unambiguous match to a single V gene segment. An earlier analysis of about 590 of the donors classified V segments as functional when productive rearrangements were above 56.7% and as segregating when the standard deviation between donors was above 5%. A statistical classification framework was built to diagnose cytomegalovirus status from the catalog of TCR beta chain sequences. In a later analysis, V and J genes were assigned by comparing TCR nucleotide sequences against IMGT/GENE-DB human TR gene sequences. Using the TCRdist pipeline, a later analysis assigned CDR3 sequences along with most-parsimonious VDJ recombination scenarios. A later analysis defined each TCR beta chain by its CDR3 amino acid sequence plus V-gene family, and excluded reads lacking a unique V-gene family. To address suspected cross-contamination and a sequencing artifact, a later analysis removed some 620 highly shared, low-generation-probability nucleotide sequences. For each public chain, a later analysis derived a clonal expansion index from normalized ranks of inferred template counts within each repertoire. A later analysis computed generation probabilities with a VDJ recombination model fitted to out-of-frame rearrangements, and checked the results against IGoR. In a later analysis, TCR-TCR, TCR-HLA and TCR-CMV co-occurrence was scored with hypergeometric tests, and a repertoire-size bias correction was applied to TCR pairs. To estimate false discovery rates, a later analysis permuted the HLA or CMV assignments 20 times. In a later analysis, co-occurring TCRs were grouped using DBSCAN, and TCRdist sequence similarity was added for clustering within HLA-allele-positive subsets. Repertoires with fewer than 30,000 or more than 120,000 public chains were left out of co-occurrence clustering, as were five repertoires with anomalous nucleotide sharing. As stored in TCRdb, this immuneACCESS dataset retains in-frame rearrangements with V and J assigned. A fraction of the clones does not appear; measured against another copy, unresolved V genes explain less than half of the discrepancy, and the remainder lacks a known reason. V and J calls and clone size are given by that table; D and trimming were obtained from the DNA. Present in this sample are roughly 160,000 clones, approximately 85% of which were seen just once. The top ten clones comprise roughly a tenth of the sample.

Comment on this clone: Its antigen remains unidentified. Base qualities are not at hand, and no much larger clone is one base apart.

Sequenced input: PBMCs. The sequence was collected from a man in his fifties in good health and CMV-seropositive.

The CDR3 in this case is CASSLTLGGEQFF. DNA sequence: TGTGCCAGCAGCTTAACGCTTGGCGGGGAGCAGTTCTTC. The rearrangement joined TRBV7-3 to TRBJ2-1; a tentative D call is TRBD2 (5 bases match). V is cut by 0 bases and J by 10 bases, and the space between the germline ends is 10 bases. The CDR3 runs 13 residues from the cysteine to the phenylalanine. Only the CDR3 DNA is retained, 39 bases long and in frame from the first base. CDR1 SGHTA and CDR2 FQGTGA are derived from the germline V gene.